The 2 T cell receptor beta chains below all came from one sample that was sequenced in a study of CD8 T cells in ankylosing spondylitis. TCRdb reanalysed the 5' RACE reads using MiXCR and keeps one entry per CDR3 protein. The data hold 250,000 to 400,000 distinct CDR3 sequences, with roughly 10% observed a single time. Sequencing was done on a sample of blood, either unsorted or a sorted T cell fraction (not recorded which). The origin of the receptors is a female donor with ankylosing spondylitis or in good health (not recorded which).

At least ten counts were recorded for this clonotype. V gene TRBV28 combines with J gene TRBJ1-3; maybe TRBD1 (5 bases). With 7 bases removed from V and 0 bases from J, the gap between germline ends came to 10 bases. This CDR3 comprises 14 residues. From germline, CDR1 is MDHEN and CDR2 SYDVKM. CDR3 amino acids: CASKRGSSGNTIYF. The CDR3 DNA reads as TGTGCCAGCAAAAGGGGATCCTCTGGAAACACCATATATTTT.

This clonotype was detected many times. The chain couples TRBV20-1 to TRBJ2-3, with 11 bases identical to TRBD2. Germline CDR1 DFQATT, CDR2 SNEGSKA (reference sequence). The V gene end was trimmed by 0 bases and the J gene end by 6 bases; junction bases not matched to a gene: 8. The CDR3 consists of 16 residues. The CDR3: CSARELAGAFQDTQYF. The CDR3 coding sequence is TGCAGTGCTAGAGAACTAGCGGGAGCCTTTCAGGATACGCAGTATTTT.